This T cell receptor beta chain stems from a study of blood T cell repertoires in COVID-19. The wider study: Sample material is recorded as cDNA or gDNA derived from T cells, B-cell-depleted T cells, or PBMCs.

Trimming took off 4 bases at V and 4 bases at J, with 19 bases between the two ends. The V gene's germline CDR1 is SQVTM and CDR2 ANQGSEA. This CDR3 is 15 amino acids long. Only in-frame clones appear in the TCRdb table, and some are missing; sequencing was by immunoSEQ multiplex PCR. The repertoire holds 160,000 or so clones, roughly 80% seen once, with approximately 5.1% in the top ten. Recruits, aged about 18 to 95 years, lived in under 25 US areas. Researchers sorted participants into cohorts using their self-reported clinical history. The source is a middle-aged woman with acute COVID-19. The chain employs TRBV29-1 and TRBJ1-1; unclear D gene. Sequencing input: PBMCs or T cells enriched from blood (not recorded which). Written as DNA, the CDR3 is TGCAGCGTTGTACGGACGACCGGAGGCTTCACTGAAGCTTTCTTT. This sequence encodes CSVVRTTGGFTEAFF. Based on the CDR3 plus reference TRBV29-1 and TRBJ1-1, the full variable domain is SAVISQKPSRDICQRGTSLTIQCQVDSQVTMMFWYRQQPGQSLTLIATANQGSEATYESGFVIDKFPISRPNLTFSTLTVSNMSPEDSSIYLCSVVRTTGGFTEAFFGQGTRLTVV.